The rows below give T cell receptor beta chains drawn from one sample of a study of control samples from healthy donors and cancer patients. Repertoires were generated with immunoSEQ multiplex PCR, while TCRdb's copy carries only in-frame clones and drops some. The top ten clones hold roughly 13% of a sample with 110,000 to 150,000 clones, 90% to 95% of them seen once. Material for sequencing was blood. All receptors come from a man aged 40-49 years in good health. The CDR3 runs from the conserved cysteine through the conserved F or W. D genes are given only for firm matches. The listing skips clone size in some rows; elsewhere it reads once, few, many or a size class.

d_gene: -
v_gene: TRBV10-2
abundance: -
j_gene: TRBJ1-1
CDR3nt: TGCGCCAGCGGGGTAAGGAGCACTGAAGCTTTCTTT
CDR3aa: CASGVRSTEAFF

d_gene: TRBD1
v_gene: TRBV10-1
abundance: -
j_gene: TRBJ1-1
CDR3nt: TGCGCCAGCCCGACAGGGGCTAACACTGAAGCTTTCTTT
CDR3aa: CASPTGANTEAFF

d_gene: TRBD1
v_gene: TRBV7-6
abundance: -
j_gene: TRBJ1-3
CDR3nt: TGTGCCAGCAGCTGGACTCCGGGGGGTGACAGGGAAGTATATTTT
CDR3aa: CASSWTPGGDREVYF

d_gene: TRBD1
v_gene: TRBV7-2
abundance: -
j_gene: TRBJ2-6
CDR3nt: TGTGCCAGCAGCCGCGACAGGGCCGGGGCCAACGTCCTGACTTTC
CDR3aa: CASSRDRAGANVLTF

d_gene: -
v_gene: TRBV30
abundance: -
j_gene: TRBJ2-2
CDR3nt: TGTGCCCACTCGCCGGGGCGCGGAACCGGGGAGCTGTTTTTT
CDR3aa: CAHSPGRGTGELFF

d_gene: -
v_gene: TRBV6-5
abundance: -
j_gene: TRBJ2-2
CDR3nt: TGTGCCAGCAGCTGGGACCAGAACACCGGGGAGCTGTTTTTT
CDR3aa: CASSWDQNTGELFF

d_gene: -
v_gene: TRBV28
abundance: -
j_gene: TRBJ1-5
CDR3nt: TGTGCCAGCAGGCGAGGACAGCCCAATCAGCCCCAGCATTTT
CDR3aa: CASRRGQPNQPQHF

d_gene: TRBD1
v_gene: TRBV4-1
abundance: -
j_gene: TRBJ2-3
CDR3nt: TGCGCCAGCAGCCTCCTCAGGGGGAGATCGCAGTATTTT
CDR3aa: CASSLLRGRSQYF

d_gene: -
v_gene: TRBV6-5
abundance: once
j_gene: TRBJ2-3
CDR3nt: TGTGCCAGCAGTTACGGGTCAGGGGCCGGGGATACGCAGTATTTT
CDR3aa: CASSYGSGAGDTQYF

d_gene: TRBD1
v_gene: TRBV7-2
abundance: -
j_gene: TRBJ1-5
CDR3nt: TGTGCCAGCAGCTTACAGACAGGGAGCAATCAGCCCCAGCATTTT
CDR3aa: CASSLQTGSNQPQHF

d_gene: TRBD2
v_gene: TRBV2
abundance: -
j_gene: TRBJ2-1
CDR3nt: TGTGCCAGCAGTGACCTTAGCGGGAGTGCCAATTACAATGAGCAGTTCTTC
CDR3aa: CASSDLSGSANYNEQFF

d_gene: -
v_gene: TRBV6-1
abundance: -
j_gene: TRBJ1-5
CDR3nt: TGTGCCAGCAGTGAATTGGTCGGATCCTACAATCAGCCCCAGCATTTT
CDR3aa: CASSELVGSYNQPQHF

d_gene: TRBD1
v_gene: TRBV5-6
abundance: -
j_gene: TRBJ1-6
CDR3nt: TGTGCCAGCAGCCAAGGACAGGGATGGTCACCCCTCCACTTT
CDR3aa: CASSQGQGWSPLHF

d_gene: -
v_gene: TRBV6-5
abundance: -
j_gene: TRBJ2-5
CDR3nt: TGTGCCAGCACCCTCCTGGGGACCCAGTACTTC
CDR3aa: CASTLLGTQYF

d_gene: TRBD2
v_gene: TRBV10-1
abundance: -
j_gene: TRBJ2-7
CDR3nt: TGCGCCAGCAGTGAGTCCTGGGGGGGTCAGTACGAGCAGTACTTC
CDR3aa: CASSESWGGQYEQYF

d_gene: TRBD1
v_gene: TRBV24-1
abundance: -
j_gene: TRBJ2-2
CDR3nt: TGTGCCACCAGTTCCCCTTTTGGACAGGATAACACCGGGGAGCTGTTTTTT
CDR3aa: CATSSPFGQDNTGELFF

d_gene: -
v_gene: TRBV19
abundance: -
j_gene: TRBJ2-3
CDR3nt: TGTGCCAGTAGTATAGAGGGGGGCGACTCGGCAGGCAGAGATACGCAGTATTTT
CDR3aa: CASSIEGGDSAGRDTQYF

d_gene: TRBD2
v_gene: TRBV28
abundance: -
j_gene: TRBJ2-1
CDR3nt: TGTGCCAGCAAAGGGAGGGTCTACAATGAGCAGTTCTTC
CDR3aa: CASKGRVYNEQFF

d_gene: TRBD2
v_gene: TRBV19
abundance: -
j_gene: TRBJ2-2
CDR3nt: TGTGCCAGTAGTATAAATTCCGGGACTAGATTTCCCGGGGAGCTGTTTTTT
CDR3aa: CASSINSGTRFPGELFF

d_gene: TRBD1
v_gene: TRBV5-6
abundance: -
j_gene: TRBJ1-5
CDR3nt: TGTGCCAGCAGCTGGGGGACAGGGGGCAATCAGCCCCAGCATTTT
CDR3aa: CASSWGTGGNQPQHF

d_gene: -
v_gene: TRBV29-1
abundance: -
j_gene: TRBJ1-1
CDR3nt: TGCAGCGTACTAACAGGGTACACTGAAGCTTTCTTT
CDR3aa: CSVLTGYTEAFF

d_gene: TRBD1
v_gene: TRBV27
abundance: -
j_gene: TRBJ1-4
CDR3nt: TGTGCCAGCAGGCCCGGGACAGGGAATCATGAAAAACTGTTTTTT
CDR3aa: CASRPGTGNHEKLFF

d_gene: -
v_gene: TRBV21-1
abundance: -
j_gene: TRBJ1-4
CDR3nt: TGTGCCAGCAGCAGCACGCGGGCCTCTAATGAAAAACTGTTTTTT
CDR3aa: CASSSTRASNEKLFF